Below, one TCR beta chain is given with its context. The assay was immunoSEQ multiplex PCR, and TCRdb's table has in-frame clones only and misses some. Of roughly 14,000 clones listed, about 60% are singletons. The germline V gene encodes CDR1 MDHEN and CDR2 SYDVKM. CDR3 length: 14 residues. Trimming pared 6 bases from V and 4 bases from J, leaving 15 bases between. This sample stems from a study of OX40 agonist ivuxolimab in advanced cancers. Study-wide context: Participants could have had prior anti-PD-1, anti-PD-L1 or anti-CTLA-4 therapy, and about 40% had some.

Specimen: CD4+ or CD8+ T cells sorted from blood, collected in a trial of the OX40 agonist ivuxolimab. This TCR came from an adult with an advanced solid tumor such as melanoma, head and neck, liver or kidney cancer. The rearrangement uses TRBV28 and TRBJ1-2, with D perhaps TRBD1 (6 bases). The CDR3 DNA is TGTGCCAGCAGCCTCGGGGGCCTGATCTATGGCTACACCTTC. Its translation is CASSLGGLIYGYTF.